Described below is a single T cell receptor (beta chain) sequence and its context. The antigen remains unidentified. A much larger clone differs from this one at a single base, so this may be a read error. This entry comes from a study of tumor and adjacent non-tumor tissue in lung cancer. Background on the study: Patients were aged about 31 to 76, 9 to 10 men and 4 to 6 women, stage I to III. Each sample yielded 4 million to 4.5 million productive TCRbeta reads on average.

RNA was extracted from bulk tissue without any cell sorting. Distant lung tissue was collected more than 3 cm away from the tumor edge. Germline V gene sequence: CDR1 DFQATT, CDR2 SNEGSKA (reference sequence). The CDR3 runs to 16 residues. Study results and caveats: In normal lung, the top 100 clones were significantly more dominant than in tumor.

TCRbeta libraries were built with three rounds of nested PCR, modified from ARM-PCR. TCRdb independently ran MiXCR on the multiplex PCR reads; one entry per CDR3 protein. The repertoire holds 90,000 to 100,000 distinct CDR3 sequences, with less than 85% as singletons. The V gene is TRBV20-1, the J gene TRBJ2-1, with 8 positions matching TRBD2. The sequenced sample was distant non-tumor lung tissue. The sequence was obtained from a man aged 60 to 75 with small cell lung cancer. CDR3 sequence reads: CSAQARLAHSYDEQFF. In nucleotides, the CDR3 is TGCAGTGCGCAGGCGCGACTAGCGCATTCCTACGATGAGCAGTTCTTC.